This T cell receptor (beta chain) was observed in a study of PD-1 blockade in classical Hodgkin lymphoma. Notes on the study in general: Reports described newly diagnosed patients as having lower baseline TCR diversity than healthy donors. Baseline diversity was lower in partial responders and progressors than complete responders.

This CDR3 is 15 amino acids long. V shed 6 bases, J shed 1 base, and the junction held 5 bases outside the gene matches. Looked up from germline, CDR1 is LGHNA and CDR2 is YNFKEQ. Only in-frame clones appear in the TCRdb table, and some are missing; sequencing was by immunoSEQ multiplex PCR. The data hold 20,000 to 30,000 clones, with 80% to 90% observed a single time. Notes on this clone: Its antigen is unknown.

No patient escaped relapse after autologous stem cell transplantation, and brentuximab vedotin exposure varied. Patients reached a best response of complete response, partial response or progressive disease. The sample consisted of peripheral blood mononuclear cells (PBMCs), taken before the second cycle of nivolumab. This sequence originates from a human donor with classical Hodgkin lymphoma. The rearrangement uses TRBV4-2 and TRBJ2-3; TRBD1 agrees at 9 bases. Written as DNA, the CDR3 is TGTGCCAGCAGTCTGGACAGGGGAGGCACAGATACGCAGTATTTT. Translated: CASSLDRGGTDTQYF.